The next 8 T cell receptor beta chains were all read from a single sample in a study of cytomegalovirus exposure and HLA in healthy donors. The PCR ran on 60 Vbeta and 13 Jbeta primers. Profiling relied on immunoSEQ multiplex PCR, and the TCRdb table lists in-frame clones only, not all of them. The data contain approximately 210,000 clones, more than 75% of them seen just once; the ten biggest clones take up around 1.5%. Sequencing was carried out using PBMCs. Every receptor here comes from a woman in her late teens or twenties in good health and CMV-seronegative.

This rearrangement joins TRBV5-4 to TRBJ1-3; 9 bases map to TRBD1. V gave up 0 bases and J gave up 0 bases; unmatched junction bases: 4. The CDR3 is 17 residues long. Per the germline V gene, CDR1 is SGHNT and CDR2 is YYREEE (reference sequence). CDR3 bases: TGTGCCAGCAGCTTGGCTAGGGGACAGGGCTCTGGAAACACCATATATTTT. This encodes CASSLARGQGSGNTIYF.

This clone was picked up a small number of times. Here the CDR3 DNA reads TGTGCCACCACGGACAGACAAGAGACCCAGTACTTC. It encodes CATTDRQETQYF. The chain is built from TRBV15 and TRBJ2-5, with D possibly being TRBD1 (6 bases). This CDR3 has 12 residues. Trimming took off 7 bases at V and 2 bases at J, with 8 bases between the two ends. From germline, CDR1 is LNHNV and CDR2 YYDKDF (reference sequence).

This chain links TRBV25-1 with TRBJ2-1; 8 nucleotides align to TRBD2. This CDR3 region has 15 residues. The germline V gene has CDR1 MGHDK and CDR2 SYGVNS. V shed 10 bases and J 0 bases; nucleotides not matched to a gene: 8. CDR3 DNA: TGTGCCACCGAGCCGCTAGCGGGCTCCTACAATGAGCAGTTCTTC. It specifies CATEPLAGSYNEQFF.

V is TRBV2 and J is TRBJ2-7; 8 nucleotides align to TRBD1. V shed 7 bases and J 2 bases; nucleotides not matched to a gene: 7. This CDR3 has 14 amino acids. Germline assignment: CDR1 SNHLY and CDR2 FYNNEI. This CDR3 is CASNPDRGTYEQYF. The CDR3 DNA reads TGTGCCAGCAACCCTGACAGGGGAACCTACGAGCAGTACTTC.

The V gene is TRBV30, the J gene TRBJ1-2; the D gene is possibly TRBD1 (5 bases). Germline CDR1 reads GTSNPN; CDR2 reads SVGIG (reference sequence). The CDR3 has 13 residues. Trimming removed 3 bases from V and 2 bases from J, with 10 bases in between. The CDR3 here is CAWSPRGNYGYTF. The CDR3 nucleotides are TGTGCCTGGAGCCCAAGGGGCAACTATGGCTACACCTTC.

In DNA form, the CDR3 reads TGTGCCAGCAGTCCAGGGTACCTCGGAGGGGGGGGCCCGAATGAGCAGTTCTTC. Translation gives CASSPGYLGGGGPNEQFF. The chain uses TRBV27 and TRBJ2-1, with a weak D call TRBD2 (7 bases). Per the germline V gene, CDR1 is MNHEY and CDR2 is SMNVEV (reference sequence). This CDR3 contains 18 residues. Trimming removed 5 bases at V and 7 bases at J, with 27 bases between.

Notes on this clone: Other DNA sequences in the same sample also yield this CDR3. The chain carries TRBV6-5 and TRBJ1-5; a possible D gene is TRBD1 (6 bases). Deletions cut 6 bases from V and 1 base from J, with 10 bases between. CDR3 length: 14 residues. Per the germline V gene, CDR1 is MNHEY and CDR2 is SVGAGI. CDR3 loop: CASSSRGSNQPQHF. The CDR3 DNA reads TGTGCCAGCAGCTCCAGGGGAAGCAATCAGCCCCAGCATTTT.

This chain's CDR3 is CSANQGNGYTF. The CDR3 DNA reads as TGCAGTGCTAATCAGGGGAATGGCTACACCTTC. V usage is TRBV20-1 and J usage is TRBJ1-2; D perhaps matches TRBD1 (6 bases). Germline V gene lookup returns CDR1 DFQATT and CDR2 SNEGSKA (reference sequence). This CDR3 region has 11 residues. The V end was cut by 4 bases, the J end by 6 bases, with 9 bases between.